This T cell receptor (beta chain) was profiled in a study of shared clonotypes between healthy human individuals. Study results and caveats: Between a handful of donors, naive CD4 clonotypes were shared at a level of around 4.8%.

A note on this clone: The antigen is undetermined.

Germline V lookup: CDR1 KGHSH, CDR2 LQKENI. V was pared by 6 bases and J by 8 bases, with 13 bases between. The CDR3 spans 13 residues. Several immunoSEQ plates received, in even portions, the genomic DNA of each subset. Original processing notes: Without quality scores, immunoSEQ junctional reads could not be filtered like full-length reads. Method: immunoSEQ multiplex PCR; TCRdb's copy keeps in-frame clones and lacks some. V, J and clone size are those of that table, while D and trimming were read from the DNA. The sample yields over 400,000 clones, about 96% seen once. The J gene is TRBJ1-4, the V gene TRBV18; D is uncertain. The TCR sequence derives from a woman in her 30s in good health. Sequencing used naive CD4+ T cells sorted from blood. Subset in this sample: CD45RA+ positively selected. The CDR3 DNA reads TGTGCCAGCTCCTGGTCGGCAGACGAAAAACTGTTTTTT. Translated: CASSWSADEKLFF.